Following are 16 T cell receptor beta chains from one sample sequenced in a study of blood T cell repertoires in COVID-19. The method was immunoSEQ multiplex PCR; TCRdb's version includes in-frame clones alone and lacks a portion of them. Found here are roughly 170,000 clones, 86% of them singletons; the top ten hold 20% to 25%. Sample: peripheral blood. The receptor set was obtained from a man in his 70s with active or convalescent COVID-19.

V is TRBV9 and J is TRBJ2-3; 7 bases line up with TRBD1. J was trimmed by 2 bases and V by 4 bases; bases with no gene match: 10. Germline lookup yields CDR1 SGDLS and CDR2 YYNGEE. CDR3 size: 16 residues. CDR3 nucleotide sequence: TGTGCCAGCAGCCCCCGAGGGGGACAGTACACAGATACGCAGTATTTT. Encoded protein: CASSPRGGQYTDTQYF.

This chain connects TRBV28 to TRBJ2-7; 10 nucleotides line up with TRBD1. The junction had 6 bases not matched to a gene; V was cut back by 5 bases and J by 2 bases. Germline V gene lookup returns CDR1 MDHEN and CDR2 SYDVKM. This CDR3 region has 15 residues. CDR3 bases: TGTGCCAGCAGTCAGTCCGGGACAGGGGCCTACGAGCAGTACTTC. It translates to CASSQSGTGAYEQYF. Filled out from reference TRBV28 and TRBJ2-7, the complete variable domain reads DVKVTQSSRYLVKRTGEKVFLECVQDMDHENMFWYRQDPGLGLRLIYFSYDVKMKEKGDIPEGYSVSREKKERFSLILESASTNQTSMYLCASSQSGTGAYEQYFGPGTRLTVT.

V usage is TRBV18 and J usage is TRBJ1-2; D is undetermined. V was clipped by 3 bases and J by 5 bases, with 22 bases between them. This CDR3 spans 17 amino acids. The V gene's germline CDR1 is KGHSH and CDR2 LQKENI. The CDR3 bases are TGTGCCAGCTCACCGGGAGAAGTCGGCCAAATTGCTTATGGCTACACCTTC. This codes for CASSPGEVGQIAYGYTF.

The chain links TRBV28 to TRBJ1-6; possible D gene TRBD1, 5 bases. The CDR3 extends over 17 amino acids. From germline, CDR1 is MDHEN and CDR2 SYDVKM. V dropped 1 base and J dropped 10 bases, with 20 bases sitting between them. In DNA, the CDR3 is TGTGCCAGCAGTTTATTGGAAGACAGTGGAGGAGGGTCACCCCTCCACTTT. Its translation: CASSLLEDSGGGSPLHF. Variable domain in full (rest from reference TRBV28 and TRBJ1-6): DVKVTQSSRYLVKRTGEKVFLECVQDMDHENMFWYRQDPGLGLRLIYFSYDVKMKEKGDIPEGYSVSREKKERFSLILESASTNQTSMYLCASSLLEDSGGGSPLHFGNGTRLTVT.

The CDR3 DNA reads TGTGCCAGCAGCTTAGGGCAGGGGGACTCCTACGAGCAGTACTTC. It specifies CASSLGQGDSYEQYF. The chain recombines TRBV11-3 with TRBJ2-7; 7 nucleotides agree with TRBD1. Germline V CDR1 and CDR2: SGHNT, YENEEA. J gave up 0 bases and V 1 base, and 3 bases lay outside the gene matches. The length of the CDR3 is 15 residues. The whole variable domain, filled in from reference TRBV11-3 and TRBJ2-7, reads EAGVVQSPRYKIIEKKQPVAFWCNPISGHNTLYWYLQNLGQGPELLIRYENEEAVDDSQLPKDRFSAERLKGVDSTLKIQPAELGDSAVYLCASSLGQGDSYEQYFGPGTRLTVT.

This rearrangement joins TRBV15 to TRBJ2-7, with D maybe TRBD1 (6 bases). The CDR3 is made up of 15 amino acids. Trimming pared 3 bases from V and 3 bases from J, leaving 15 bases between. The germline V gene has CDR1 LNHNV and CDR2 YYDKDF (reference sequence). CDR3 nucleotides: TGTGCCACCAGCAGCACAACAGGGATTAACTACGAGCAGTACTTC. It specifies CATSSTTGINYEQYF.

This clone was seen just once. This chain uses TRBV5-4 with TRBJ2-1, with 7 bases that match TRBD2. Germline values: CDR1 SGHNT, CDR2 YYREEE (reference sequence). The CDR3 length is 15 residues. Trimming took 4 bases from V and 9 from J; bases not matched to a gene: 13. The CDR3 is CASSTSGTAYAEQFF. CDR3 bases: TGTGCCAGCAGCACCAGCGGGACCGCCTACGCTGAGCAGTTCTTC.

This clone was seen once. The chain carries TRBV27 and TRBJ1-2, with a tentative D call TRBD1 (6 bases). V was shortened by 4 bases and J by 0 bases, with 12 bases between the two germline ends. CDR1 is MNHEY and CDR2 is SMNVEV in the germline V gene (reference sequence). This CDR3 has 15 amino acids. The CDR3 sequence is CASSSSDSSNYGYTF. DNA for the CDR3: TGTGCCAGCAGTTCCTCGGACAGTTCTAACTATGGCTACACCTTC.

The V call is TRBV6-1, the J call TRBJ2-1; D is unclear. The CDR3 runs 15 residues. Deletions cut 7 bases from V and 4 bases from J, with 17 bases between. Germline V gene data show CDR1 as MNHNS and CDR2 as SASEGT. The CDR3 DNA is TGTGCCAGCACCCTTCTCTTCACTACTTACAATGAGCAGTTCTTC. It yields the protein CASTLLFTTYNEQFF.

This chain connects TRBV15 to TRBJ1-1; weak D call: TRBD1 (5 bases). This CDR3 contains 12 residues. CDR1 and CDR2 from the germline V gene are LNHNV and YYDKDF (reference sequence). The V and J ends lost 1 base and 7 bases respectively, with 7 bases between them. CDR3 sequence: CATSRATGEAFF. As DNA, the CDR3 is TGTGCCACCAGCAGAGCCACAGGTGAAGCTTTCTTT.

The chain carries TRBV6-5 and TRBJ1-5; TRBD1 aligns across 9 bases. The CDR3 has 15 residues. Per germline, CDR1 MNHEY and CDR2 SVGAGI. With 6 bases clipped from V and 5 bases from J, the junction kept 8 bases outside the gene matches. This chain's CDR3 is CASRSGTGNYQPQHF. As DNA, the CDR3 is TGTGCCAGCAGATCCGGGACAGGGAATTATCAGCCCCAGCATTTT.

This clone was picked up a small number of times. The sample holds other DNA sequences that translate to the same CDR3. The V gene is TRBV30, the J gene TRBJ1-2; D gene uncertain. The CDR3 extends over 11 amino acids. The germline V gene has CDR1 GTSNPN and CDR2 SVGIG (reference sequence). The germline V and J ends were trimmed by 0 bases and 7 bases, with 6 bases remaining between them. Written as DNA, the CDR3 is TGTGCCTGGAGTGTACGAGGTGGCTACACCTTC. Its translation is CAWSVRGGYTF.

The chain carries TRBV27 and TRBJ1-2; maybe TRBD1 (5 bases). Germline V gives CDR1 MNHEY, CDR2 SMNVEV (reference sequence). The CDR3 has 15 amino acids. Trimming pared 3 bases from V and 2 bases from J, leaving 13 bases between. CDR3 nucleotide sequence: TGTGCCAGCAGTTTGGGGCCCGGCGGAAACTATGGCTACACCTTC. It codes for CASSLGPGGNYGYTF.

The chain links TRBV24-1 to TRBJ2-1; D possibly corresponds to TRBD2 (5 bases). V lost 5 bases, J lost 0 bases, and 19 bases lay in between. The germline V gene has CDR1 KGHDR and CDR2 SFDVKD. This CDR3 contains 18 residues. Written as DNA, the CDR3 is TGTGCCACCAGTGGGGGAGCAACACTCGCCTTCTCCTACAATGAGCAGTTCTTC. It is translated as CATSGGATLAFSYNEQFF.

As DNA, the CDR3 is TGTGCCAGCTCAGTGACAGGGAGCTACGAGCAGTACTTC. Translating it yields CASSVTGSYEQYF. V usage is TRBV18 and J usage is TRBJ2-7; 7 positions match TRBD1. Per the germline V gene, CDR1 is KGHSH and CDR2 is LQKENI. This CDR3 region has 13 residues. Trimming took 5 bases from V and 3 from J; bases not matched to a gene: 4.

The rearrangement uses TRBV28 and TRBJ2-7, with 11 bases matching TRBD2. The CDR3 has 15 amino acids. The V gene's germline CDR1 is MDHEN and CDR2 SYDVKM. V lost 5 bases to trimming and J lost 4 bases; unmatched junction nucleotides: 7. CDR3 sequence: CASSPTSGRLYEQYF. The DNA of the CDR3 is TGTGCCAGCAGTCCAACTAGCGGGAGATTATACGAGCAGTACTTC.